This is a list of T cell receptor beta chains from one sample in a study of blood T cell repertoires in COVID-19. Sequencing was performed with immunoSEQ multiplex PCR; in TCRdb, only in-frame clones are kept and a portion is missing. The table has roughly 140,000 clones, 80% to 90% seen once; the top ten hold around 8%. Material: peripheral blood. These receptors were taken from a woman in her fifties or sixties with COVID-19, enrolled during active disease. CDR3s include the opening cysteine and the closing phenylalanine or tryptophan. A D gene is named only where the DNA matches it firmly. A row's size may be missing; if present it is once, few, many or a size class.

DNA: TGTGCCAGCAGTGACATCCCACCGGGACAGGGGGGTTTTAACTATGGCTACACCTTC; CDR3: CASSDIPPGQGGFNYGYTF; length: 19; J: TRBJ1-2; size: few; D: TRBD1; V: TRBV6-1
DNA: TGTGCCAGCTCACCGCCTGGTACACCAGACAATGAGCAGTTCTTC; CDR3: CASSPPGTPDNEQFF; length: 15; J: TRBJ2-1; size: .; D: .; V: TRBV18
DNA: TGTGCCAGCTCACCACCACAGCCCTCTGGAAACACCATATATTTT; CDR3: CASSPPQPSGNTIYF; length: 15; J: TRBJ1-3; size: .; D: .; V: TRBV18
DNA: TGTGCCAGCAGCCTCGACAGGTGGAGCGGCTATGGCTACACCTTC; CDR3: CASSLDRWSGYGYTF; length: 15; J: TRBJ1-2; size: .; D: .; V: TRBV7-8
DNA: TGTGCCAGCAGTGACGGCTATGGCTACACCTTC; CDR3: CASSDGYGYTF; length: 11; J: TRBJ1-2; size: .; D: .; V: TRBV2
DNA: TGTGCCTGGAGTCTCCACGGGACAGGGACGGAAAAACTGTTTTTT; CDR3: CAWSLHGTGTEKLFF; length: 15; J: TRBJ1-4; size: few; D: TRBD1; V: TRBV30
DNA: TGTGCCAGCAGCAGGACAGGGGGGACAGATACGCAGTATTTT; CDR3: CASSRTGGTDTQYF; length: 14; J: TRBJ2-3; size: once; D: .; V: TRBV21-1
DNA: TGTGCCAGCAGTCCAAGAGCGGGGGGGCTGAATACGCAGTATTTT; CDR3: CASSPRAGGLNTQYF; length: 15; J: TRBJ2-3; size: once; D: TRBD2; V: TRBV5-6
DNA: TGTGCCAGCAGGGTTCAGGCTGGGGGGACTGAAGCTTTCTTT; CDR3: CASRVQAGGTEAFF; length: 14; J: TRBJ1-1; size: few; D: .; V: TRBV6-5
DNA: TGTGCCAGCAGTACATCAGGTGGTCGCTTAAATTCACCCCTCCACTTT; CDR3: CASSTSGGRLNSPLHF; length: 16; J: TRBJ1-6; size: .; D: .; V: TRBV27
DNA: TGTGCCAGCAGTTTATTTAGGGGATCAGGGGACCCCGGGGAGCTGTTTTTT; CDR3: CASSLFRGSGDPGELFF; length: 17; J: TRBJ2-2; size: .; D: .; V: TRBV27
DNA: TGTGCCAGCAGTCAAATACTCGGGGGGGGGACCTCCTACAATGAGCAGTTCTTC; CDR3: CASSQILGGGTSYNEQFF; length: 18; J: TRBJ2-1; size: .; D: TRBD2; V: TRBV2
DNA: TGTGCCAGCAGTTACCTAACTAGCGGGGGAGGTTACGAGCAGTACTTC; CDR3: CASSYLTSGGGYEQYF; length: 16; J: TRBJ2-7; size: .; D: TRBD2; V: TRBV6-5
DNA: TGTGCCAGCAGCCAACTGGGACAGGGCGTGGCCGGGGAGCTGTTTTTT; CDR3: CASSQLGQGVAGELFF; length: 16; J: TRBJ2-2; size: few; D: TRBD1; V: TRBV4-2